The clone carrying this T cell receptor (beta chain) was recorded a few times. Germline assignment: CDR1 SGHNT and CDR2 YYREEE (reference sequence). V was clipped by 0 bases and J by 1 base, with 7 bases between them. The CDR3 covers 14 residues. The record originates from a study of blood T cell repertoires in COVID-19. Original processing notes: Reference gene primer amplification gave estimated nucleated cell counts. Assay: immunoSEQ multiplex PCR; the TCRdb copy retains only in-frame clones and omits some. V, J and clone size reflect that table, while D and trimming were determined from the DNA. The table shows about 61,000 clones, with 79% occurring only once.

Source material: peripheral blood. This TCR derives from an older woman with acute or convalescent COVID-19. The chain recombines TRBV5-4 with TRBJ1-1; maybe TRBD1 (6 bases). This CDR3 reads CASSLARGNTEAFF. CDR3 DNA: TGTGCCAGCAGCTTGGCCAGGGGGAACACTGAAGCTTTCTTT.